The present T cell receptor beta chain was sequenced within a study of T cell clonality in common variable immunodeficiency (dated by TCRdb to 2013 to 2016). The full study reports these points: Differences among patients in the CVID cohort limited the correlations between repertoire features and clinical complications. CVID subjects shared fewer TCRbeta clones with each other than healthy controls did (p < 0.0001). Increased TCRbeta clonality was found in CVID subjects compared with healthy controls (t-test p = 0.018), with the increase being most characteristic of about a third of subjects. Even though DNA input was equal, the average per sample came to 80,000 to 100,000 unique sequences for controls compared with roughly 30,000 for CVID samples. CVID TCRbeta sequences were reported to have fewer deletions and N-nucleotide insertions and to lack highly modified clones with 13 or more V deletions. It was noted by the authors that sequencing of the repertoires of T cell subpopulations would be needed to clarify the cause of the increased clonality in CVID.

Germline trimming amounts to 4 bases on V and 4 bases on J, with 6 as the count of junction bases outside the gene matches. From its cysteine to its phenylalanine, the CDR3 spans 15 amino acids. Sequencing covers 36 bases of the CDR3, shown here with the frame starting at base 1. CDR1 and CDR2 are read off the germline V gene (reference sequence) as SGHKS and YYEKEE. Both CVID patients and healthy controls were predominantly of Caucasian heritage. Heparinized peripheral whole blood samples of about 5 to 8 ml were collected from each donor. Genomic DNA from adults with common variable immune deficiency (CVID) and from healthy adult controls was used to sequence TCRbeta CDR3 repertoires. The control group comprised approximately 22 healthy adult volunteers, around 12 female and about ten male, aged roughly 23 to 70 years with a mean age of approximately 35. To isolate peripheral blood mononuclear cells, diluted blood was subjected to density centrifugation over Hypaque 1077 or Ficoll-Paque. Genomic DNA was extracted from unsorted mononuclear cells by Qiagen column purification or by a centrifugation-based method.

For sequencing, equivalent amounts of genomic DNA were input from CVID and control samples. For every sample, a 60 bp segment covering the rearranged TCRbeta CDR3 region was amplified and then sequenced. The immunoSEQ assay, a bias-corrected multiplex PCR with high-throughput sequencing, was employed for TCRbeta amplification. The authors' analysis ran thus. Every unique nucleotide sequence counted as a clone and was annotated with V, D and J genes, copy number and frequency. Sequences were labeled productive if in frame, and non-productive if out of frame or containing stop codons. As previously described, clonality was computed from Shannon's entropy. Mean CDR3 Kyte-Doolittle hydropathy was derived from the predicted amino acid sequences of productive clones. The R hclust function was used to hierarchically cluster scaled V gene usage with Manhattan distance and complete linkage. Sharing of clones by CDR3 amino acid sequence was evaluated by resampling 12 repertoires per group over 100 rounds. Repertoires were searched for more than 55 published EBV-specific and a few hundred published CMV-specific TCRbeta sequences. Analysis left out a couple of CVID samples that produced under 10,000 sequences, so 42 CVID repertoires remained. This immuneACCESS table, as held by TCRdb, lists in-frame sequences with V and J called but not all clones. Of the missing ones, under half trace to an unresolved V gene in checked studies; the others have no known cause. The V and J calls and the clone size are those of that table, but D and trimming were determined from the DNA. The table shows about 64,000 clones here, with no singletons. Clones ranked in the top ten supply roughly 1.5% of the sample.

Many counts were recorded for this clone. Its recognized antigen is unknown. The read terminates 3 residues before the CDR3 end, so the remaining end is supplied by the germline J gene. The chain couples TRBV5-5 to TRBJ2-5, with TRBD1 identical over 11 junction bases. The sequenced sample consisted of peripheral blood mononuclear cells. The sequence was obtained from a person between 18 and 70 years old in good health. This receptor carries the CDR3 CASSLDRGRRETQYF. The CDR3 bases that were read are TGTGCCAGCAGCCTGGACAGGGGGCGACGAGAGACC.